A selection of T cell receptor beta chains follows, all from one sample in a study of Ad26.COV2.S vaccination and SARS-CoV-2 variants. Some clones are missing from TCRdb's copy, which holds only in-frame ones; the method was immunoSEQ multiplex PCR. Here the sample spans around 100,000 clones, roughly 80% being singletons. The sequencing used peripheral blood, collected after recovery from COVID-19. The origin of the receptors is a human donor who had recovered from COVID-19. CDR3s include the opening cysteine and the closing phenylalanine or tryptophan. A D gene is named only where the DNA matches it firmly. The size field is filled for only some rows; it gives once, few, many or a size class.

CDR3 protein	CDR3 DNA	J gene	V gene	clone size	D gene
CASSKEPLLNTEAFF	TGTGCCAGCAGTAAAGAGCCACTCTTGAACACTGAAGCTTTCTTT	TRBJ1-1	TRBV2	NA	NA
CASSVDLAGEKLFF	TGTGCCAGCAGCGTAGACCTCGCGGGGGAAAAACTGTTTTTT	TRBJ1-4	TRBV9	NA	NA
CASSLPFKDVGEKLFF	TGTGCCAGCAGTCTTCCCTTCAAGGACGTTGGTGAAAAACTGTTTTTT	TRBJ1-4	TRBV28	once	NA
CASSEGHALGNQPQHF	TGTGCCAGCAGTGAGGGGCACGCGCTTGGCAATCAGCCCCAGCATTTT	TRBJ1-5	TRBV6-1	NA	NA
CASSERAGYEQYF	TGCGCCAGCAGTGAAAGGGCAGGGTACGAGCAGTACTTC	TRBJ2-7	TRBV10-2	NA	NA
CASSFGGSGANVLTF	TGTGCCAGCAGCTTCGGGGGTTCTGGGGCCAACGTCCTGACTTTC	TRBJ2-6	TRBV7-3	NA	NA
CASSETEALGTEAFF	TGTGCCAGTAGTGAAACCGAGGCTTTGGGCACTGAAGCTTTCTTT	TRBJ1-1	TRBV19	NA	NA
CASSSQGEYGYTF	TGTGCCAGTAGTTCTCAGGGGGAATATGGCTACACCTTC	TRBJ1-2	TRBV19	NA	TRBD1
CASSLWGGAATGELFF	TGTGCCAGCAGTTTATGGGGGGGCGCGGCGACCGGGGAGCTGTTTTTT	TRBJ2-2	TRBV28	NA	NA
CASSPPEQGNYGYTF	TGTGCCAGCTCACCACCGGAACAGGGTAATTATGGCTACACCTTC	TRBJ1-2	TRBV18	NA	NA
CASSSTGGSEKLFF	TGTGCCAGCAGCTCGACAGGGGGAAGTGAAAAACTGTTTTTT	TRBJ1-4	TRBV11-2	NA	TRBD1
CASSYTVREAFF	TGTGCCAGCAGTTACACGGTTCGTGAAGCTTTCTTT	TRBJ1-1	TRBV6-2/TRBV6-3	NA	NA
CASSLRTSRTEAFF	TGCGCCAGCAGCCTTCGGACGAGTAGGACTGAAGCTTTCTTT	TRBJ1-1	TRBV4-1	NA	NA
CASSLGRGDGYTF	TGCGCCAGCAGCTTGGGGCGGGGCGATGGCTACACCTTC	TRBJ1-2	TRBV5-1	NA	NA
CASSLDLGIEKLFF	TGTGCCAGCAGCTTAGACCTGGGGATTGAAAAACTGTTTTTT	TRBJ1-4	TRBV11-2	NA	NA
CSARQGADYEQYF	TGCAGCGCCCGACAGGGGGCGGACTACGAGCAGTACTTC	TRBJ2-7	TRBV29-1	once	TRBD1
CASSRGSYGELFF	TGTGCCAGCAGCCGAGGATCATACGGGGAGCTGTTTTTT	TRBJ2-2	TRBV2	few	NA